The present entry profiles one T cell receptor beta chain with its context. Looked up from germline, CDR1 is KGHSH and CDR2 is LQKENI. Trimming cost V 5 bases and J 1 base; bases outside gene matches: 3. The length of the CDR3 is 14 residues. 60 Vbeta and 13 Jbeta primers were used in PCR. Assay used: immunoSEQ multiplex PCR; TCRdb lists only in-frame clones, some missing. The sample yields some 150,000 clones, about 70% seen once. The sample originates from a study of cytomegalovirus exposure and HLA in healthy donors. V is TRBV18 and J is TRBJ2-7; TRBD1 aligns across 9 bases. This TCR came from a man aged 55 to 69 in good health and CMV-seronegative. The sample taken for sequencing was PBMCs. The CDR3 protein is CASSYRGLSYEQYF. CDR3 DNA: TGTGCCAGCTCATACAGGGGGCTTTCCTACGAGCAGTACTTC.